This TCR beta chain was profiled in a study of shared clonotypes between healthy human individuals. In the study overall: In total, the donors were a couple of women and a few men aged 18 to 49.

The material for each subset, its genomic DNA, was split evenly across several immunoSEQ plates. Profiled with immunoSEQ multiplex PCR; TCRdb holds only in-frame clones, not every one. The table shows about 530,000 clones, with about 79% occurring only once. Study-wide results and caveats: The sampled material consisted only of blood, and tissue repertoires are likely to differ. Having only a few donors restricted how much genetic and exposure-history diversity was captured.

CDR1 is MNHNY and CDR2 is SVGAGI in the germline V gene (reference sequence). This CDR3 region has 11 residues. Trimming removed 11 bases from V and 3 bases from J, with 11 bases in between. On this clone itself: Antigen specificity is unknown.

V and J are TRBV6-6 and TRBJ2-7; D call uncertain. The sequence was collected from a woman between 40 and 50 years old in good health. Some clones in this sample may be carry-over from other donors' samples. What was sequenced was PBMCs. This chain's CDR3 is CAVRGNYEQYF. Here the CDR3 DNA reads TGTGCCGTCCGTGGTAACTACGAGCAGTACTTC.